Presented here are 10 T cell receptor beta chains from one specimen sequenced in a study of T cell repertoires in ileal Crohn's disease (dated by TCRdb to between 2018 and 2021). The library relied on the immunoSEQ multiplex PCR assay. Imported from immuneACCESS, the table was reduced by TCRdb to in-frame sequences with V and J called. These copies leave out some clones; in studies compared against another copy, an unresolved V gene accounts for under half, and the cause of the remainder is not known. The table for this sample lists 9,500 to 10,000 clones; 76% of them were counted only once. Of the sample, 25% is held by the ten largest clones. Sequencing was carried out using ileal tissue. The receptor source for this set is an adult with Crohn's disease.

The chain employs TRBV27 and TRBJ1-5; TRBD1 matches at 9 bases. The junction had 11 bases not matched to a gene; V was cut back by 8 bases and J by 6 bases. This CDR3 spans 15 amino acids. Germline V gene sequence: CDR1 MNHEY, CDR2 SMNVEV (reference sequence). DNA for the CDR3: TGTGCCAGCGGGACGGGACAGGGTTTTGGTCAGCCCCAGCATTTT. This codes for CASGTGQGFGQPQHF.

This rearrangement joins TRBV4-1 to TRBJ2-5; 7 bases fit TRBD2. Trimming removed 3 bases from V and 1 base from J; junction bases left unmatched: 5. Germline CDR1 MGHRA, CDR2 YSYEKL. This CDR3 is built from 15 residues. The CDR3 DNA reads as TGCGCCAGCAGCCAGAACGGGACTACCCAAGAGACCCAGTACTTC. Its translation is CASSQNGTTQETQYF.

The chain has TRBV9 and TRBJ1-1, with D possibly matching TRBD1 (5 bases). Trimming pared 4 bases from V and 0 bases from J, leaving 7 bases between. This CDR3 is built from 13 residues. The germline V gene encodes CDR1 SGDLS and CDR2 YYNGEE. CDR3 DNA: TGTGCCAGCAGCAAGGACATGAACACTGAAGCTTTCTTT. It translates to CASSKDMNTEAFF.

This chain links TRBV6-1 with TRBJ1-5, with D hard to call. V dropped 4 bases and J dropped 4 bases, with 11 bases sitting between them. This CDR3 region has 14 residues. Germline V gene data show CDR1 as MNHNS and CDR2 as SASEGT. CDR3 sequence reads: CASSAQNQNQPQHF. The DNA of the CDR3 is TGTGCCAGCAGTGCACAGAATCAGAATCAGCCCCAGCATTTT.

The chain recombines TRBV5-8 with TRBJ1-2; 7 nucleotides match TRBD1. Germline V CDR1 and CDR2: SGHTS, YDEGEE. CDR3 size: 13 residues. The V segment lost 2 bases and the J segment 8 bases; nucleotides outside the gene matches: 6. CDR3 in amino acids: CASSLKGARGYTF. Written as DNA, the CDR3 is TGTGCCAGCAGCTTAAAGGGGGCTCGCGGCTACACCTTC.

The rearrangement links TRBV28 to TRBJ2-7, with 10 nucleotides matching TRBD1. The junction had 8 bases not matched to a gene; V was cut back by 3 bases and J by 6 bases. This CDR3 has 15 amino acids. CDR1 is MDHEN and CDR2 is SYDVKM in the germline V gene. Here the CDR3 reads CASSFPRQGASEQYF. For the CDR3, the DNA is TGTGCCAGCAGTTTCCCCCGACAGGGGGCCAGCGAGCAGTACTTC.

In nucleotides, the CDR3 is TGCAGCGCCGCCCTAGCGGGAGGGCCTGCCGAGCAGTACTTC. It codes for CSAALAGGPAEQYF. The V and J genes are TRBV29-1 and TRBJ2-7; 12 bases align to TRBD2. The CDR3 has 14 amino acids. Germline V gene lookup returns CDR1 SQVTM and CDR2 ANQGSEA. Trimming removed 7 bases from V and 6 bases from J; junction bases left unmatched: 10.

The rearrangement uses TRBV5-1 and TRBJ2-3; D possibly corresponds to TRBD1 (5 bases). Trimming removed 0 bases at V and 1 base at J, with 12 bases between. This CDR3 has 16 residues. Germline CDR1 reads SGHRS; CDR2 reads YFSETQ. The CDR3 DNA reads TGCGCCAGCAGCTTGGAAAGGGGTTCTGGCACAGATACGCAGTATTTT. This encodes CASSLERGSGTDTQYF.

This rearrangement joins TRBV2 to TRBJ2-7; D is perhaps TRBD2 (5 bases). Trimming left V 4 bases short and J 5 bases short, with 15 bases between. The CDR3 sequence is 14 residues long. The V gene's germline CDR1 is SNHLY and CDR2 FYNNEI. CDR3 amino acids: CASSVLGSRDEQYF. The CDR3 nucleotides are TGTGCCAGCAGTGTATTAGGGAGTAGGGACGAGCAGTACTTC. Supplemented by reference TRBV2 and TRBJ2-7, the full variable domain reads EPEVTQTPSHQVTQMGQEVILRCVPISNHLYFYWYRQILGQKVEFLVSFYNNEISEKSEIFDDQFSVERPDGSNFTLKIRSTKLEDSAMYFCASSVLGSRDEQYFGPGTRLTVT.

The rearrangement joins TRBV5-1 to TRBJ2-2; 9 nucleotides match TRBD2. The germline gives CDR1 SGHRS, CDR2 YFSETQ. CDR3 length: 15 amino acids. V shed 4 bases, J shed 2 bases, and the junction held 3 bases outside the gene matches. CDR3 in DNA: TGCGCCAGCAGCGCCCTAGCGGGAAACACCGGGGAGCTGTTTTTT. This encodes CASSALAGNTGELFF. The complete variable domain, with remaining parts taken from reference TRBV5-1 and TRBJ2-2, reads KAGVTQTPRYLIKTRGQQVTLSCSPISGHRSVSWYQQTPGQGLQFLFEYFSETQRNKGNFPGRFSGRQFSNSRSEMNVSTLELGDSALYLCASSALAGNTGELFFGEGSRLTVL.